This T cell receptor (beta chain) was sequenced during a study of blood T cell repertoires in COVID-19 (dated by TCRdb to the early 2020s). Regarding the study in general: Samples covering the acute and convalescent phases of COVID-19 were provided by collaborators in the United States, Italy and Spain. The prospective study material was composed of cDNA or gDNA derived from T cells, B-cell-depleted T cells, or PBMCs. Deeply sampled blood TCRbeta repertoires from subjects exposed to, actively infected with, or recovered from COVID-19 were included in the dataset. The repertoires were released in a freely available public database meant as a resource for research on the immune response to SARS-CoV-2. Samples were obtained from the ongoing ImmuneRACE study (first 160 participants) and from over 1,000 subjects provided by 6 global collaborators. A de-identified subject ID, COVID-19 status, age in years and sex were almost always included in the sample metadata. HLA class I and class II types, where available, came from metadata supplied by the sample provider rather than from assay-based typing. Broader findings and caveats from the paper: The quantity of clinical and demographic metadata differed by source and by participant and was supplied without curation.

A second Seattle source provided samples from volunteer blood donors who had recovered from COVID-19. Whole blood was collected in K2EDTA tubes by collaborating institutions according to the institutions' own protocols. For TCRbeta analysis, collaborator samples were shipped as frozen whole blood, as isolated PBMCs, or as DNA extracted from either sample type. As for this clone: Its recognized antigen is unknown. No clone much larger than this one lies a single base away; base qualities are absent.

The immunoSEQ Assay, a bias-controlled multiplex PCR, was used to amplify TCRbeta CDR3 regions from genomic DNA. Per the source publication's procedure: The number of nucleated cells in each sample was estimated by amplification of reference gene primers within the assay. To quantify the absolute abundance of each unique TCRbeta CDR3 rearrangement, sequence reads were collapsed and filtered. For each sample, productive Simpson clonality was calculated as the square root of Simpson's diversity index across productive rearrangements. Sourced from immuneACCESS, this table was stored by TCRdb with only in-frame sequences that have V and J called. A share of the clones is absent; for the studies checked, an unresolved V gene accounts for under half, and the remainder has no known explanation. The V and J calls and clone size were taken over from that table, and D and trimming were inferred from the DNA. In this sample the table shows hundreds of thousands of clones, approximately 87% of which occur a single time. The ten top clones hold 1.5% of the sample.

V was cut back by 1 base and J by 7 bases, leaving a gap of 17 bases between them. Sequences SGHAT (CDR1) and FQNNGV (CDR2) are obtained from the germline V gene. The cysteine opens and the phenylalanine closes a CDR3 of 16 amino acids. The CDR3 DNA has 48 bases and is translated from base 1. The sequence is built from TRBV11-2 and TRBJ2-1; the D gene lacks a confident call. The sequencing input was peripheral blood. The sequence was obtained from a woman aged 40 to 50 who had recovered from COVID-19. CDR3 protein: CASSLVHPRIRNEQFF. The sequenced DNA is TGTGCCAGCAGCTTAGTGCATCCCCGGATCAGGAATGAGCAGTTCTTC.